The 25 T cell receptor beta chains listed next were all sequenced from one sample in a study of blood T cell repertoires in COVID-19. Sequencing was performed with immunoSEQ multiplex PCR; in TCRdb, only in-frame clones are kept and a portion is missing. The data show approximately 260,000 clones, under 90% seen once. The sequencing sample was made of peripheral blood. The receptors come from a man over 45 with acute or convalescent COVID-19.

The chain uses TRBV19 and TRBJ2-2, with 7 bases lining up with TRBD1. The V and J ends lost 4 bases and 1 base, in that order; junction bases with no gene match: 0. The CDR3 loop spans 14 amino acids. In germline, CDR1 is LNHDA, CDR2 SQIVND (reference sequence). The CDR3 DNA follows: TGTGCCAGTAGTAGACAGGGGAACACCGGGGAGCTGTTTTTT. Protein: CASSRQGNTGELFF. The entire variable domain, with the rest obtained from reference TRBV19 and TRBJ2-2, is as follows: DGGITQSPKYLFRKEGQNVTLSCEQNLNHDAMYWYRQDPGQGLRLIYYSQIVNDFQKGDIAEGYSVSREKKESFPLTVTSAQKNPTAFYLCASSRQGNTGELFFGEGSRLTVL.

The CDR3: CASSPQPGGYNEQFF. CDR3 sequence (DNA): TGTGCCAGCAGCCCCCAACCGGGGGGGTACAATGAGCAGTTCTTC. The chain employs TRBV3-1 (or the pseudogene TRBV3-2) and TRBJ2-1, with TRBD2 matching over 8 bases. The CDR3 spans 15 residues. Germline trimming cut 4 bases from V and 4 bases from J; bases unmatched to any gene: 6. Germline values: CDR1 LGHDT, CDR2 YNNKEL (reference sequence).

The V and J genes are TRBV5-1 and TRBJ2-7, with a weak D call TRBD1 (5 bases). This CDR3 region has 13 residues. Deletions cut 1 base from V and 2 bases from J, with 7 bases between. CDR1 and CDR2 from the germline V gene are SGHRS and YFSETQ. CDR3 region: CASSLQGAYEQYF. CDR3 nucleotide sequence: TGCGCCAGCAGCTTGCAGGGCGCCTACGAGCAGTACTTC.

The chain employs TRBV5-1 and TRBJ2-2, with 9 bases lining up with TRBD2. CDR3 length equals 18 residues. The V segment lost 0 bases and the J segment 0 bases; nucleotides outside the gene matches: 6. CDR1 is SGHRS and CDR2 is YFSETQ in the germline V gene. The CDR3 is CASSLARSGGSNTGELFF. Here the CDR3 DNA reads TGCGCCAGCAGCTTGGCCCGGAGCGGGGGGTCGAACACCGGGGAGCTGTTTTTT.

The V gene is TRBV4-1, the J gene TRBJ2-2, with D maybe TRBD1 (5 bases). CDR3 length equals 15 residues. The germline CDR1 and CDR2 sequences are MGHRA and YSYEKL. V was clipped by 0 bases and J by 7 bases, with 12 bases between them. The CDR3, as DNA: TGCGCCAGCAGCCAAGAGTCCGTCGGACACGGGGAGCTGTTTTTT. Translated: CASSQESVGHGELFF.

This sequence joins TRBV15 and TRBJ2-1, with D possibly matching TRBD2 (6 bases). Germline V gene sequence: CDR1 LNHNV, CDR2 YYDKDF (reference sequence). The CDR3 has 13 residues. Trimming took off 4 bases at V and 7 bases at J, with 11 bases between the two ends. The CDR3 protein is CATSTARGNEQFF. DNA of the CDR3: TGTGCCACCAGCACTGCCCGGGGGAATGAGCAGTTCTTC.

V and J are TRBV12-3 or TRBV12-4 and TRBJ1-1, with TRBD1 matching over 8 bases. The CDR3 extends over 13 amino acids. The junction had 13 bases not matched to a gene; V was cut back by 8 bases and J by 11 bases. CDR3 in DNA: TGTGCCAGCGGCGATCCAGGGGGCTTTTTGGCTTTCTTT. This translates into CASGDPGGFLAFF.

The chain combines TRBV4-1 with TRBJ2-4; 11 bases fit TRBD2. The CDR3 covers 16 residues. Germline assignment: CDR1 MGHRA and CDR2 YSYEKL. With V trimmed by 2 bases and J by 3 bases, 3 bases remained unmatched. DNA of the CDR3: TGCGCCAGCAGCCAACTAGCGGGGGGAGACAAAAACATTCAGTACTTC. It is translated as CASSQLAGGDKNIQYF.

This sequence joins TRBV11-2 and TRBJ2-5, with D tentatively TRBD2 (7 bases). Trimming cost V 0 bases and J 4 bases, with 15 bases left between them. This CDR3 spans 16 amino acids. Germline CDR1 and CDR2: SGHAT and FQNNGV. The CDR3 reads CASSLEFRGGPETQYF. The DNA of the CDR3 is TGTGCCAGCAGCTTAGAATTCAGGGGAGGGCCAGAGACCCAGTACTTC.

This sequence joins TRBV18 and TRBJ2-2; 8 bases fit TRBD1. CDR3 length equals 15 residues. V was clipped by 6 bases and J by 3 bases; unmatched bases: 6. Germline V gene sequence: CDR1 KGHSH, CDR2 LQKENI. CDR3 in DNA: TGTGCCAGCTCCCTAGAGGGACAGGACACCGGGGAGCTGTTTTTT. Its translation: CASSLEGQDTGELFF. The entire variable domain, with the rest obtained from reference TRBV18 and TRBJ2-2, is as follows: NAGVMQNPRHLVRRRGQEARLRCSPMKGHSHVYWYRQLPEEGLKFMVYLQKENIIDESGMPKERFSAEFPKEGPSILRIQQVVRGDSAAYFCASSLEGQDTGELFFGEGSRLTVL.

The chain recombines TRBV9 with TRBJ2-3; 7 nucleotides align to TRBD2. The CDR3 loop spans 16 amino acids. CDR1 and CDR2 from the germline V gene are SGDLS and YYNGEE. The trim removed 1 base at V and 0 bases at J, leaving 5 bases unmatched. The CDR3: CASSVLAGDSTDTQYF. The CDR3, as DNA: TGTGCCAGCAGCGTATTAGCGGGCGATAGCACAGATACGCAGTATTTT.

The CDR3 sequence: CASSYGAPQHF. CDR3 nucleotide sequence: TGTGCCAGCAGTTACGGGGCCCCTCAGCATTTT. The gene calls are TRBV6-2 or TRBV6-3 and TRBJ1-5; D is possibly TRBD1 (5 bases). The V gene's germline CDR1 is MNHEY and CDR2 SVGEGT. Trimming took 2 bases from V and 13 from J, leaving 9 bases between them. The CDR3 is 11 amino acids.

This chain connects TRBV5-4 to TRBJ2-5; possibly TRBD2 for D (6 bases). Trimming took off 4 bases at V and 6 bases at J, with 22 bases between the two ends. Germline V gives CDR1 SGHNT, CDR2 YYREEE (reference sequence). The CDR3 totals 16 residues. Written as DNA, the CDR3 is TGTGCCAGCAGCGAAACAGGAGGCGCGGGGTTTAAGACCCAGTACTTC. Its protein is CASSETGGAGFKTQYF.

This clone was recorded a few times. The chain recombines TRBV19 with TRBJ1-5; a possible D gene is TRBD1 (5 bases). The CDR3 loop spans 15 amino acids. Germline V gene lookup returns CDR1 LNHDA and CDR2 SQIVND (reference sequence). The germline V and J ends were trimmed by 5 bases and 6 bases, with 17 bases remaining between them. CDR3 residues: CASSEGLLWGQPQHF. In DNA form, the CDR3 reads TGTGCCAGTAGTGAGGGACTTCTATGGGGTCAGCCCCAGCATTTT.

The chain has TRBV18 and TRBJ2-7, with TRBD1 matching over 8 bases. Germline assignment: CDR1 KGHSH and CDR2 LQKENI. The CDR3 runs to 14 residues. Losses at the gene ends were 3 bases for V and 4 bases for J; bases not matched to a gene: 5. The CDR3 DNA reads TGTGCCAGCTCACCGGGACAGGAATATTACGAGCAGTACTTC. Its protein is CASSPGQEYYEQYF. Looking up the rest from reference TRBV18 and TRBJ2-7 gives the full variable domain: NAGVMQNPRHLVRRRGQEARLRCSPMKGHSHVYWYRQLPEEGLKFMVYLQKENIIDESGMPKERFSAEFPKEGPSILRIQQVVRGDSAAYFCASSPGQEYYEQYFGPGTRLTVT.

This clone was seen only a few times. The V gene is TRBV5-6, the J gene TRBJ2-7; 7 nucleotides agree with TRBD1. V lost 4 bases to trimming and J lost 5 bases; unmatched junction nucleotides: 6. The CDR3 loop spans 13 amino acids. CDR1 SGHDT and CDR2 YYEEEE come from the germline V gene. For the CDR3, the DNA is TGTGCCAGCAGCACCACAGGGGCGAACGAGCAGTACTTC. Protein: CASSTTGANEQYF.

This chain connects TRBV4-2 to TRBJ2-3, with D possibly TRBD2 on 6 matching bases. Germline V lookup: CDR1 LGHNA, CDR2 YNFKEQ. Trimming took off 6 bases at V and 1 base at J, with 14 bases between the two ends. This CDR3 has 15 residues. The CDR3 nucleotides are TGTGCCAGCAGTCCTTATACGGGGGGCACAGATACGCAGTATTTT. Translating it yields CASSPYTGGTDTQYF.

In DNA form, the CDR3 reads TGTGCCAGCAGGGCTGGGACTACAGATACGCAGTATTTT. Its protein product is CASRAGTTDTQYF. The V gene is TRBV2, the J gene TRBJ2-3, with D possibly being TRBD2 (6 bases). The length of the CDR3 is 13 residues. CDR1 is SNHLY and CDR2 is FYNNEI in the germline V gene. The germline V and J ends were trimmed by 6 bases and 3 bases, with 10 bases remaining between them.

This clone appeared a single time. The chain is built from TRBV6-5 and TRBJ1-4, with D perhaps TRBD1 (6 bases). Germline V CDR1 and CDR2: MNHEY, SVGAGI. V was pared by 0 bases and J by 6 bases, with 11 bases between. The CDR3 loop spans 15 amino acids. The CDR3 reads CASSYSGRGHEKLFF. Written as DNA, the CDR3 is TGTGCCAGCAGTTACTCCGGCAGGGGACATGAAAAACTGTTTTTT.

The gene calls are TRBV18 and TRBJ2-5, with D perhaps matching TRBD1 (6 bases). V gave up 8 bases and J gave up 2 bases, with 12 bases separating them. In germline, CDR1 is KGHSH, CDR2 LQKENI. This CDR3 is built from 13 residues. The CDR3 DNA sequence: TGTGCCAGCGCAGGGGACCCACAAGAGACCCAGTACTTC. As protein: CASAGDPQETQYF.

V is TRBV9 and J is TRBJ2-1, with D uncertain. The CDR3 covers 14 residues. Germline assignment: CDR1 SGDLS and CDR2 YYNGEE. V lost 4 bases to trimming and J lost 6 bases, with 14 bases between them. This CDR3 is CASSPYSSGNEQFF. The CDR3 DNA reads TGTGCCAGCAGCCCTTACTCTAGTGGCAATGAGCAGTTCTTC.

This clone was seen once. This sequence joins TRBV20-1 and TRBJ1-2, with 8 bases identical to TRBD1. Germline V lookup: CDR1 DFQATT, CDR2 SNEGSKA (reference sequence). The CDR3 has 15 residues. The J segment lost 6 bases and the V segment lost 3 bases, leaving 12 bases of the junction unmatched. For the CDR3, the DNA is TGCAGTGCTAGTGACCCTGGGCAGGGGGCGAATGGCTACACCTTC. This encodes CSASDPGQGANGYTF.

The chain has TRBV2 and TRBJ1-2, with unresolved D. Trimming took 5 bases from V and 0 from J, leaving 10 bases between them. There are 14 residues in the CDR3. The V gene's germline CDR1 is SNHLY and CDR2 FYNNEI. CDR3 region: CASSTHRANYGYTF. CDR3 sequence (DNA): TGTGCCAGCAGTACCCACCGGGCTAACTATGGCTACACCTTC.

This sequence joins TRBV30 and TRBJ1-4; maybe TRBD1 (6 bases). Trimming pared 3 bases from V and 4 bases from J, leaving 12 bases between. CDR1 and CDR2 from the germline V gene are GTSNPN and SVGIG (reference sequence). CDR3 length: 14 residues. CDR3 loop: CAWSAGTSNEKLFF. The CDR3, as DNA: TGTGCCTGGAGCGCCGGGACAAGTAATGAAAAACTGTTTTTT. Full variable domain (rest looked up from reference TRBV30 and TRBJ1-4): SQTIHQWPATLVQPVGSPLSLECTVEGTSNPNLYWYRQAAGRGLQLLFYSVGIGQISSEVPQNLSASRPQDRQFILSSKKLLLSDSGFYLCAWSAGTSNEKLFFGSGTQLSVL.

This chain links TRBV7-3 with TRBJ1-2, with D hard to call. This CDR3 has 12 amino acids. Germline loops: CDR1 SGHTA, CDR2 FQGTGA. With 2 bases removed from V and 10 bases from J, the gap between germline ends came to 11 bases. The CDR3: CASSLGGKDYTF. The CDR3 bases are TGTGCCAGCAGCTTAGGAGGGAAGGACTACACCTTC.